The 17 T cell receptor beta chains in this list originate from one sample, sequenced in a study of chemoradiotherapy in HPV16-positive cancers. Profiled with immunoSEQ multiplex PCR; TCRdb holds only in-frame clones, not every one. This repertoire shows approximately 14,000 clones, under 80% found once; its top ten account for around 1.2%. The sample here was taken from a patient who underwent chemoradiotherapy. These receptors came from a human donor with HPV-associated anogenital cancer.

The rearrangement uses TRBV19 and TRBJ1-2; D unresolved. V was clipped by 9 bases and J by 7 bases, with 18 bases between them. CDR3 length: 13 amino acids. Per germline, CDR1 LNHDA and CDR2 SQIVND (reference sequence). CDR3 nucleotides: TGTGCCAGCCTGAGCGGACCACCCATTGGCTACACCTTC. This sequence encodes CASLSGPPIGYTF.

This chain uses TRBV5-8 with TRBJ1-1; possibly TRBD1 for D (6 bases). The V end was cut by 5 bases, the J end by 3 bases, with 11 bases between. The CDR3 extends over 13 amino acids. Germline V gene data show CDR1 as SGHTS and CDR2 as YDEGEE. The CDR3 nucleotides read TGTGCCAGCAGTCCGAGGGGGTACACTGAAGCTTTCTTT. Translation: CASSPRGYTEAFF.

The chain recombines TRBV13 with TRBJ1-1; no reliable D call. The CDR3 contains 13 residues. V was clipped by 5 bases and J by 2 bases, with 9 bases between them. Germline CDR1 and CDR2: PRHDT and FYEKMQ (reference sequence). CDR3 sequence: CASSLAGNTEAFF. The CDR3 nucleotides are TGTGCCAGCAGCCTAGCGGGAAACACTGAAGCTTTCTTT.

The chain combines TRBV19 with TRBJ1-2; maybe TRBD1 (5 bases). The V end lost 6 bases, the J end lost 6 bases, and 11 bases lay between the germline ends. In germline, CDR1 is LNHDA, CDR2 SQIVND (reference sequence). This CDR3 is 12 amino acids long. CDR3 protein: CASRRTNHGYTF. As DNA, the CDR3 is TGTGCCAGTAGACGGACAAACCATGGCTACACCTTC.

CDR3 in amino acids: CASNTELLGRQPQHF. CDR3 in DNA: TGTGCCAGCAATACAGAACTACTAGGCAGGCAGCCCCAGCATTTT. The V call is TRBV6-6, the J call TRBJ1-5; D remains unclear. The CDR3 length is 15 residues. Germline V gives CDR1 MNHNY, CDR2 SVGAGI (reference sequence). The V end was cut by 7 bases, the J end by 7 bases, with 20 bases between.

This chain joins TRBV11-2 and TRBJ1-5, with TRBD1 identical over 10 bases. Germline V gene lookup returns CDR1 SGHAT and CDR2 FQNNGV. V was pared by 1 base and J by 6 bases, with 3 bases of the junction left unmatched. This CDR3 spans 15 amino acids. The CDR3 nucleotides read TGTGCCAGCAGCTTAGGGACAGGGGGAGGTCAGCCCCAGCATTTT. Protein product: CASSLGTGGGQPQHF.

The chain links TRBV7-2 to TRBJ2-7; D is ambiguous. The CDR3 spans 14 residues. The V gene's germline CDR1 is SGHTA and CDR2 FQGNSA. V gave up 2 bases and J gave up 2 bases, with 10 bases separating them. CDR3 sequence (DNA): TGTGCCAGCAGCTTATCAGGCCTTACCTACGAGCAGTACTTC. Translating it yields CASSLSGLTYEQYF.

The genes are TRBV27 and TRBJ2-7; 8 positions match TRBD2. The CDR3 contains 15 residues. The ends lost 6 bases at V and 0 bases at J; junction bases unmatched: 7. The germline gives CDR1 MNHEY, CDR2 SMNVEV (reference sequence). The CDR3 coding sequence is TGTGCCAGCAGGCCCTTTGCGGGAGGCTCCTACGAGCAGTACTTC. Its protein product is CASRPFAGGSYEQYF.

The chain is built from TRBV7-3 and TRBJ1-6; D is ambiguous. Trimming stripped 5 bases from V and 4 bases from J, with 12 bases between. Germline loops: CDR1 SGHTA, CDR2 FQGTGA. The CDR3 has 15 amino acids. The CDR3 spells CASSPGDGYNSPLHF. CDR3 sequence (DNA): TGTGCCAGCAGCCCGGGTGACGGTTATAATTCACCCCTCCACTTT.

The chain has TRBV11-2 and TRBJ2-1; D unresolved. Trimming took off 1 base at V and 9 bases at J, with 7 bases between the two ends. Germline CDR1 and CDR2: SGHAT and FQNNGV. The CDR3 runs 12 residues. For the CDR3, the DNA is TGTGCCAGCAGCTTAGCCCTCAGTGAGCAGTTCTTC. It specifies CASSLALSEQFF. The full variable domain, completed using reference TRBV11-2 and TRBJ2-1, is EAGVAQSPRYKIIEKRQSVAFWCNPISGHATLYWYQQILGQGPKLLIQFQNNGVVDDSQLPKDRFSAERLKGVDSTLKIQPAKLEDSAVYLCASSLALSEQFFGPGTRLTVL.

This chain joins TRBV30 and TRBJ1-2; D may be TRBD1 (6 bases). The CDR3 spans 13 residues. V was clipped by 4 bases and J by 6 bases, with 15 bases between them. Germline loops: CDR1 GTSNPN, CDR2 SVGIG (reference sequence). The CDR3 sequence is CAWTRGANHGYTF. CDR3 coding DNA: TGTGCCTGGACTAGGGGGGCGAATCATGGCTACACCTTC.

This clone showed up just once. The chain joins TRBV6-8 to TRBJ1-1; D not certain. Germline V gene data show CDR1 as MNHGY and CDR2 as SAAAGT. With 2 bases removed from V and 11 bases from J, the gap between germline ends came to 24 bases. The CDR3 is 16 residues long. The DNA for the CDR3 is TGTGCCAGCAGTTACCTCAGTGCAAGCCCCAACACTTGGGCTTTCTTT. It translates to CASSYLSASPNTWAFF.

The rearrangement uses TRBV29-1 and TRBJ1-4; the D gene is possibly TRBD1 (5 bases). V was trimmed by 5 bases and J by 5 bases, leaving 9 bases between them. The germline V gene has CDR1 SQVTM and CDR2 ANQGSEA. The CDR3 length is 12 residues. In nucleotides, the CDR3 is TGCAGCGTTCAGGGCAACAATGAAAAACTGTTTTTT. Amino acids: CSVQGNNEKLFF. The full variable domain, in which reference TRBV29-1 and TRBJ1-4 provide the parts outside the CDR3, is SAVISQKPSRDICQRGTSLTIQCQVDSQVTMMFWYRQQPGQSLTLIATANQGSEATYESGFVIDKFPISRPNLTFSTLTVSNMSPEDSSIYLCSVQGNNEKLFFGSGTQLSVL.

The rearrangement joins TRBV9 to TRBJ2-2; D may match TRBD1 or TRBD2 (5 bases each). The CDR3 sequence is 15 residues long. V lost 3 bases and J lost 0, with 9 bases in between. CDR1 is SGDLS and CDR2 is YYNGEE in the germline V gene. The CDR3, as DNA: TGTGCCAGCAGCGAGGGGAGATCGAACACCGGGGAGCTGTTTTTT. Protein sequence: CASSEGRSNTGELFF. Drawing the rest from reference TRBV9 and TRBJ2-2, the complete variable domain is DSGVTQTPKHLITATGQRVTLRCSPRSGDLSVYWYQQSLDQGLQFLIQYYNGEERAKGNILERFSAQQFPDLHSELNLSSLELGDSALYFCASSEGRSNTGELFFGEGSRLTVL.

The gene calls are TRBV6-1 and TRBJ1-5, with no clear D. V lost 8 bases to trimming and J lost 4 bases, with 9 bases between them. Germline CDR1 is MNHNS and CDR2 is SASEGT. The CDR3 sequence is 12 residues long. CDR3 loop: CASAGGNQPQHF. The DNA for the CDR3 is TGTGCCAGCGCCGGCGGTAATCAGCCCCAGCATTTT.

The DNA of the CDR3 is TGTGCCAGCGCACTAGCGGGCCAAGAGACCCAGTACTTC. It yields the protein CASALAGQETQYF. This chain uses TRBV6-1 with TRBJ2-5; TRBD2 matches at 9 bases. CDR1 is MNHNS, CDR2 SASEGT, per germline. The CDR3 totals 13 residues. Losses at the gene ends were 8 bases for V and 1 base for J; bases not matched to a gene: 2.

The genes are TRBV7-8 and TRBJ2-2; D unclear. Between the trimmed V and J ends, which lost 4 bases and 4 bases, there was a span of 19 bases. This CDR3 region has 17 residues. CDR1 is SGHVS, CDR2 FQNEAQ, per germline. The CDR3 loop is CASSSIYTPLGTGELFF. The CDR3 nucleotides are TGTGCCAGCAGCTCCATCTACACCCCTCTGGGCACCGGGGAGCTGTTTTTT.